A single sample gave rise to the 20 T cell receptor beta chains below, sequenced in a study of shared clonotypes between healthy human individuals. Sequenced by immunoSEQ multiplex PCR; TCRdb stores in-frame clones only, minus some. The data show millions of clones, around 90% seen once. The sample was naive CD4+ T cells sorted from blood. Noted subset: CD45RA+ positively selected. The receptors come from a man aged 18 to 30 in good health.

The V gene is TRBV7-9, the J gene TRBJ2-7, with D possibly being TRBD2 (5 bases). The ends were cut back, 3 bases at V and 0 bases at J, with 9 bases in the middle. The CDR3 sequence is 14 residues long. Germline CDR1 SEHNR, CDR2 FQNEAQ (reference sequence). DNA for the CDR3: TGTGCCAGCAGCTTCGGGGATAGCTCCTACGAGCAGTACTTC. Its protein is CASSFGDSSYEQYF.

This clone occurred once. The same CDR3 can be traced to other DNA sequences in this sample. V and J are TRBV4-1 and TRBJ2-3; D is uncertain. Germline V CDR1 and CDR2: MGHRA, YSYEKL. This CDR3 is built from 13 residues. Trimming shortened V by 1 base and J by 3 bases, and 5 bases separated the two germline ends. The CDR3: CASSQVGTDTQYF. DNA for the CDR3: TGCGCCAGCAGCCAAGTCGGGACAGATACGCAGTATTTT.

This clone is a singleton in its sample. Other DNA sequences of this sample code for an identical CDR3. The genes are TRBV5-1 and TRBJ2-7; D perhaps matches TRBD2 (5 bases). Trimming shortened V by 0 bases and J by 1 base, and 8 bases separated the two germline ends. Germline assignment: CDR1 SGHRS and CDR2 YFSETQ. This CDR3 contains 14 residues. CDR3 coding DNA: TGCGCCAGCAGCTTGGGGGAGAGATCCTACGAGCAGTACTTC. Protein: CASSLGERSYEQYF.

The chain couples TRBV28 to TRBJ1-5; D not certain. V was pared by 4 bases and J by 9 bases, with 19 bases between. Germline V gene data show CDR1 as MDHEN and CDR2 as SYDVKM. This CDR3 has 15 amino acids. The CDR3: CASSSHQGNRRPQHF. The CDR3, as DNA: TGTGCCAGCAGTTCGCACCAAGGGAATCGCCGGCCCCAGCATTTT.

This clone was seen a single time. The V and J genes are TRBV6-5 and TRBJ1-2; 7 bases align to TRBD1. The germline V gene encodes CDR1 MNHEY and CDR2 SVGAGI. This CDR3 is 15 amino acids long. Germline trimming cut 6 bases from V and 6 bases from J; bases unmatched to any gene: 13. In DNA, the CDR3 is TGTGCCAGCAGAGAAAGACAGGGACGACTGAATGGCTACACCTTC. This sequence encodes CASRERQGRLNGYTF.

The count of this clone is one. The chain's CDR3 is CASRLAGGSYNEQFF. CDR3 DNA: TGTGCCAGTAGGCTTGCGGGGGGATCCTACAATGAGCAGTTCTTC. This chain connects TRBV19 to TRBJ2-1; 8 positions agree with TRBD2. The CDR3 has 15 amino acids. Germline V CDR1 and CDR2: LNHDA, SQIVND (reference sequence). Unmatched junction bases numbered 5, after V lost 6 bases and J lost 1 base.

Points on this clone: The same CDR3 can be traced to other DNA sequences in this sample. The V and J genes are TRBV5-1 and TRBJ2-2, with no clear D. Germline lookup yields CDR1 SGHRS and CDR2 YFSETQ. The CDR3 runs 13 residues. The ends were cut back, 4 bases at V and 0 bases at J, with 4 bases in the middle. This chain's CDR3 is CASSGSNTGELFF. The CDR3 region has the DNA TGCGCCAGCAGCGGCTCGAACACCGGGGAGCTGTTTTTT. The full variable domain, in which reference TRBV5-1 and TRBJ2-2 provide the parts outside the CDR3, is KAGVTQTPRYLIKTRGQQVTLSCSPISGHRSVSWYQQTPGQGLQFLFEYFSETQRNKGNFPGRFSGRQFSNSRSEMNVSTLELGDSALYLCASSGSNTGELFFGEGSRLTVL.

This chain joins TRBV14 and TRBJ2-1, with 7 bases fitting TRBD2. V trimming: 1 base; J trimming: 8 bases; junction bases outside the gene matches: 20. The CDR3 contains 19 residues. Germline V gene sequence: CDR1 SGHDN, CDR2 FVKESK. This chain's CDR3 is CASSQGEPLRGRAIDEQFF. CDR3 in DNA: TGTGCCAGCAGCCAAGGGGAGCCTTTAAGAGGGAGGGCCATCGATGAGCAGTTCTTC. The full variable domain, its missing parts supplied by reference TRBV14 and TRBJ2-1, is EAGVTQFPSHSVIEKGQTVTLRCDPISGHDNLYWYRRVMGKEIKFLLHFVKESKQDESGMPNNRFLAERTGGTYSTLKVQPAELEDSGVYFCASSQGEPLRGRAIDEQFFGPGTRLTVL.

The chain combines TRBV6-6 with TRBJ1-4; D gene uncertain. This CDR3 comprises 15 residues. V was shortened by 2 bases and J by 8 bases, with 15 bases between the two germline ends. Germline assignment: CDR1 MNHNY and CDR2 SVGAGI (reference sequence). Here the CDR3 DNA reads TGTGCCAGCAGTTACCAAACCCCCCGAGGGGAAAAACTGTTTTTT. The encoded protein is CASSYQTPRGEKLFF.

This chain connects TRBV2 to TRBJ2-2; possibly TRBD1 or TRBD2 for D (5 bases each). Trimming cost V 9 bases and J 4 bases, with 15 bases left between them. Germline V gives CDR1 SNHLY, CDR2 FYNNEI. This CDR3 is 14 amino acids long. Here the CDR3 reads CASSRDGITGELFF. The DNA for the CDR3 is TGTGCCAGTTCCCGGGACGGAATCACCGGGGAGCTGTTTTTT.

The V and J genes are TRBV19 and TRBJ1-2; unclear D gene. The germline V gene has CDR1 LNHDA and CDR2 SQIVND (reference sequence). The CDR3 consists of 13 residues. Trimming pared 0 bases from V and 8 bases from J, leaving 10 bases between. In DNA, the CDR3 is TGTGCCAGTAGTATAGACGAAGCGGCCGGCTACACCTTC. This sequence encodes CASSIDEAAGYTF.

This clone has a single count. Other DNA sequences from this sample encode an identical CDR3 as well. The CDR3 here is CATSRGGSTDTQYF. For the CDR3, the DNA is TGTGCCACCAGCAGAGGGGGGAGCACAGATACGCAGTATTTT. The J gene is TRBJ2-3, the V gene TRBV15; D is tentatively TRBD1 or TRBD2 (5 bases each). The CDR3 consists of 14 residues. Germline V gives CDR1 LNHNV, CDR2 YYDKDF (reference sequence). The V end lost 1 base, the J end lost 0 bases, and 5 bases lay between the germline ends.

The chain employs TRBV23-1 and TRBJ1-1; no firm D call. TRBV23-1 is annotated as an ORF whose role is uncertain. V was trimmed by 5 bases and J by 6 bases, leaving 16 bases between them. The CDR3 covers 14 residues. The CDR3 DNA reads TGCGCCAGCAGTGTATACCCCCATATCCCTGAAGCTTTCTTT. This codes for CASSVYPHIPEAFF.

The chain uses TRBV6-1 and TRBJ2-2; D gene ambiguous. Trimming removed 4 bases from V and 6 bases from J, with 15 bases in between. The V gene's germline CDR1 is MNHNS and CDR2 SASEGT. The CDR3 is 15 amino acids. The CDR3 region has the DNA TGTGCCAGCAGTGGGTTTTCCCTTGCGGCCGGGGAGCTGTTTTTT. It yields the protein CASSGFSLAAGELFF.

V is TRBV29-1 and J is TRBJ2-5, with a weak D call TRBD2 (5 bases). The germline V gene encodes CDR1 SQVTM and CDR2 ANQGSEA. V lost 5 bases to trimming and J lost 2 bases, with 9 bases between them. The CDR3 totals 12 residues. For the CDR3, the DNA is TGCAGCGTTCGGGGTAATCAAGAGACCCAGTACTTC. It is translated as CSVRGNQETQYF.

The chain links TRBV5-1 to TRBJ1-2, with D hard to call. V was clipped by 3 bases and J by 8 bases, with 14 bases between them. Per germline, CDR1 SGHRS and CDR2 YFSETQ. The CDR3 runs 13 residues. CDR3 bases: TGCGCCAGCAGCTCCGATTCGGTCGTCGGCTACACCTTC. This sequence encodes CASSSDSVVGYTF.

This chain uses TRBV6-6 with TRBJ2-5; 12 bases are shared with TRBD2. The length of the CDR3 is 15 residues. V gave up 4 bases and J gave up 5 bases; unmatched junction bases: 5. Germline V lookup: CDR1 MNHNY, CDR2 SVGAGI (reference sequence). The CDR3 sequence: CASSSSGGARETQYF. CDR3 sequence (DNA): TGTGCCAGCAGTTCTAGCGGGGGGGCCCGGGAGACCCAGTACTTC.

The chain recombines TRBV5-1 with TRBJ1-3, with 9 bases lining up with TRBD1. V lost 1 base, J lost 4 bases, and 9 bases stayed unmatched. Per the germline V gene, CDR1 is SGHRS and CDR2 is YFSETQ. The CDR3 spans 17 residues. The CDR3 loop is CASSLSPVDRGGNTIYF. CDR3 sequence (DNA): TGCGCCAGCAGCTTGTCCCCCGTTGACAGGGGGGGAAACACCATATATTTT.

The chain uses TRBV28 and TRBJ2-2; TRBD1 matches at 8 bases. V was clipped by 5 bases and J by 3 bases; unmatched bases: 8. Germline assignment: CDR1 MDHEN and CDR2 SYDVKM. The CDR3 consists of 16 residues. CDR3 loop: CASSGRGRGHTGELFF. DNA for the CDR3: TGTGCCAGCAGTGGCCGGGGCAGGGGGCACACCGGGGAGCTGTTTTTT.

This sequence joins TRBV28 and TRBJ1-5; 7 bases fit TRBD1. The germline V gene has CDR1 MDHEN and CDR2 SYDVKM. Trimming removed 8 bases from V and 3 bases from J; junction bases left unmatched: 7. This CDR3 contains 14 residues. The CDR3 DNA is TGTGCCAGCGTGAAAGGGGGCAACAATCAGCCCCAGCATTTT. Its protein is CASVKGGNNQPQHF.